This T cell receptor beta chain is drawn from a study of T cell repertoires in cytomegalovirus infection. Study context: Both recently identified HLA-C-restricted and well-studied HLA-B-restricted CMV epitopes were used in the study. Indications came from public TCR beta signatures; they pointed to CMV infection and to a matching HLA type.

Only a few counts were recorded for this clonotype. No antigen is known for it. The CDR3 is made up of 14 amino acids. Germline assignment: CDR1 MNHEY and CDR2 SVGAGI. Trimming stripped 7 bases from V and 1 base from J, with 11 bases between. Study findings and constraints: Ex vivo responses were dominated by HLA-C-restricted CMV-specific TCR beta clonotypes.

TCRdb re-called the reads with MiXCR, one entry per CDR3 protein. The sample lists about 920,000 distinct CDR3 sequences; 30% to 40% were seen once. Sample: cultured CD8+ T cells from PBMCs, taken from culture after CMV antigen stimulation. This rearrangement joins TRBV6-5 to TRBJ2-1; a possible D gene is TRBD2 (6 bases). The TCR was taken from a human donor in good health (CMV status not recorded). Some clones in this sample may be carry-over from other donors' samples. The CDR3 DNA sequence: TGTGCCAGCACAACGGGGGATTCCTACAATGAGCAGTTCTTC. The encoded protein is CASTTGDSYNEQFF.